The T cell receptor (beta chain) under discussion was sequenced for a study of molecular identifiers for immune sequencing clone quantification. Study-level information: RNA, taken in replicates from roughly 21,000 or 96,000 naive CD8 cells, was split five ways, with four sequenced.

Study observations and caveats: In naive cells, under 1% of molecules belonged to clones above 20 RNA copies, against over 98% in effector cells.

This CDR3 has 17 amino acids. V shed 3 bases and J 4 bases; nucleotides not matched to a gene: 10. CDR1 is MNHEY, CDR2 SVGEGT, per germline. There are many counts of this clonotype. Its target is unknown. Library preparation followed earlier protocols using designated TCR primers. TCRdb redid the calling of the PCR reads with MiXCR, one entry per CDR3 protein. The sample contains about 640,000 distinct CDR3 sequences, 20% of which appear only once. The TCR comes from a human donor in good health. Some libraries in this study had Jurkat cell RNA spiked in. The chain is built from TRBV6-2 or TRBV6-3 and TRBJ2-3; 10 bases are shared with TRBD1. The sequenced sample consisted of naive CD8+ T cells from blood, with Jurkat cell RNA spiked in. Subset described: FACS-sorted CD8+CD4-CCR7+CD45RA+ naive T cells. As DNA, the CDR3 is TGTGCCAGCAGTTATGACGGACAGGGGGTGCCGGCAGATACGCAGTATTTT. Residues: CASSYDGQGVPADTQYF.